One sample yielded the 24 T cell receptor beta chains listed below, sequenced in a study of blood T cells in healthy people across ages. With a J-beta primer mix and a sample-barcoded 5' primer, a second PCR ran about 7 to 11 cycles. TCRdb ran MiXCR on the 5' RACE reads and lists one entry per CDR3 protein. The sample records about 930,000 distinct CDR3 sequences, 25% to 30% being singletons. The same sample was also used in a study of T cells of mothers and their children.

The sequenced sample consisted of blood. These TCRs come from a woman aged 40 to 50 in good health.

In its sample, this clonotype was seen a few times. The DNA for the CDR3 is TGCGCCAGCAGCCAAGTTCCAGGGAAAATGAACACTGAAGCTTTCTTT. Its translation is CASSQVPGKMNTEAFF. The chain couples TRBV4-1 to TRBJ1-1; possible D gene TRBD1, 5 bases. Trimming took off 1 base at V and 0 bases at J, with 12 bases between the two ends. CDR3 length equals 16 residues. Germline assignment: CDR1 MGHRA and CDR2 YSYEKL.

There are many counts of this clonotype. The chain combines TRBV20-1 with TRBJ2-5; no clear D gene. This CDR3 is 13 amino acids long. The germline gives CDR1 DFQATT, CDR2 SNEGSKA (reference sequence). V shed 7 bases and J shed 5 bases, with 17 bases lying between them. The CDR3: CSVTRRSFETQYF. In DNA, the CDR3 is TGCAGTGTTACCAGGCGTAGCTTCGAGACCCAGTACTTC.

The V call is TRBV29-1, the J call TRBJ1-2; D call uncertain. The V gene lost 4 bases and the J gene lost 8 bases, with 17 bases spanning the gap. Germline CDR1 reads SQVTM; CDR2 reads ANQGSEA. The CDR3 totals 13 residues. The chain's CDR3 is CSVGLGISSGYTF. The CDR3, as DNA: TGCAGCGTTGGTCTTGGGATCAGCTCAGGCTACACCTTC.

This clonotype was recorded only once. The chain recombines TRBV18 with TRBJ1-3; 7 nucleotides align to TRBD1. Germline V gene sequence: CDR1 KGHSH, CDR2 LQKENI. The CDR3 runs 16 residues. V shed 4 bases and J 0 bases; nucleotides not matched to a gene: 6. The DNA of the CDR3 is TGTGCCAGCTCACAAGACAGGGTGAGCTCTGGAAACACCATATATTTT. Translated, it gives CASSQDRVSSGNTIYF.

This rearrangement joins TRBV19 to TRBJ2-5; D perhaps matches TRBD1 (5 bases). CDR1 is LNHDA, CDR2 SQIVND, per germline (reference sequence). V was pared by 6 bases and J by 4 bases, with 12 bases between. The CDR3 loop spans 13 amino acids. CDR3 in amino acids: CASRMEGAETQYF. The CDR3 DNA reads TGTGCCAGTAGAATGGAAGGGGCAGAGACCCAGTACTTC.

This clonotype was observed at least ten times. The chain employs TRBV9 and TRBJ2-7, with D possibly being TRBD2 (7 bases). Trimming left V 0 bases short and J 4 bases short, with 11 bases between. CDR1 is SGDLS and CDR2 is YYNGEE in the germline V gene. CDR3 length: 14 residues. The DNA of the CDR3 is TGTGCCAGCAGCGTAGCAGGGGAGGGTTACGAGCAGTACTTC. Its translation: CASSVAGEGYEQYF.

The table lists this clonotype with many counts. The J gene is TRBJ1-2, the V gene TRBV12-3 or TRBV12-4; 7 bases align to TRBD1. CDR3 size: 14 residues. With 6 bases clipped from V and 2 bases from J, the junction kept 6 bases outside the gene matches. The CDR3 nucleotides are TGTGCCAGCAGCGCAGGGGGGAGGAACTATGGCTACACCTTC. This sequence encodes CASSAGGRNYGYTF.

This clonotype has ten or more counts. The J gene is TRBJ2-7, the V gene TRBV6-1, with TRBD1 identical over 7 bases. Germline V gene data show CDR1 as MNHNS and CDR2 as SASEGT. The CDR3 has 13 amino acids. Losses at the gene ends were 8 bases for V and 3 bases for J; bases not matched to a gene: 7. In DNA, the CDR3 is TGTGCCAGCTTCCGGACAGGACGCTACGAGCAGTACTTC. Translated: CASFRTGRYEQYF.

This clonotype was seen repeatedly, ten times or more. This sequence joins TRBV7-8 and TRBJ2-6, with TRBD1 identical over 9 bases. The CDR3 contains 16 residues. In germline, CDR1 is SGHVS, CDR2 FQNEAQ. V gave up 4 bases and J gave up 1 base; unmatched junction bases: 2. The CDR3: CASSSQGASGANVLTF. CDR3 DNA: TGTGCCAGCAGCTCACAGGGGGCTTCTGGGGCCAACGTCCTGACTTTC.

This clonotype was counted between two and nine times. This chain connects TRBV5-6 to TRBJ2-7; unclear D gene. The germline gives CDR1 SGHDT, CDR2 YYEEEE. Trimming pared 2 bases from V and 1 base from J, leaving 13 bases between. The CDR3 covers 15 residues. Written as DNA, the CDR3 is TGTGCCAGCAGCTTTAAGACTTCCCTTTCCTACGAGCAGTACTTC. Residues: CASSFKTSLSYEQYF.

Comment on this clonotype: A much larger clone lies one base from this, so it may be a read error. Written as DNA, the CDR3 is TGCGCCAGCAGCCGCCTGACAGGGGCGGGCTACGAGCAGTACTTC. Translating it yields CASSRLTGAGYEQYF. V is TRBV5-1 and J is TRBJ2-7; TRBD1 matches 8 bases. J was trimmed by 3 bases and V by 4 bases; bases with no gene match: 9. The CDR3 length is 15 residues. Germline values: CDR1 SGHRS, CDR2 YFSETQ.

This chain links TRBV27 with TRBJ2-1; D perhaps matches TRBD2 (5 bases). The V gene's germline CDR1 is MNHEY and CDR2 SMNVEV (reference sequence). The CDR3 contains 17 residues. Trimming took 2 bases from V and 7 from J, leaving 21 bases between them. The CDR3 sequence: CASSLIVGKNSGNEQFF. For the CDR3, the DNA is TGTGCCAGCAGTTTAATCGTAGGCAAAAATTCGGGGAATGAGCAGTTCTTC.

This chain joins TRBV27 and TRBJ2-3; TRBD2 matches at 9 bases. The V segment lost 4 bases and the J segment 6 bases; nucleotides outside the gene matches: 14. The CDR3 spans 17 residues. The germline V gene has CDR1 MNHEY and CDR2 SMNVEV (reference sequence). The CDR3 loop is CASSSPLLAGVTDTQYF. As DNA, the CDR3 is TGTGCCAGCAGTTCTCCCCTTTTAGCGGGGGTAACGGATACGCAGTATTTT.

In the case of this clonotype: A read error may produce the germline difference seen at one junction end. J is TRBJ2-6 and V is TRBV2, with D tentatively TRBD1 or TRBD2 (5 bases each). Germline assignment: CDR1 SNHLY and CDR2 FYNNEI. This CDR3 is 15 amino acids long. The DNA of the CDR3 is TGTGCCGGCGGAGGACGGGGCTCTGGGGCCAACGTCCGGACTTTC. Translating gives CAGGGRGSGANVRTF.

Note on this clonotype: This may stem from a read error, because a much larger clone lies one nucleotide away. The V gene is TRBV10-3, the J gene TRBJ1-5; weak D call: TRBD1 (5 bases). V was shortened by 6 bases and J by 5 bases, with 14 bases between the two germline ends. The CDR3 extends over 14 amino acids. Germline V gene data show CDR1 as ENHRY and CDR2 as SYGVKD. The CDR3 DNA reads as TGTGCCATCAGCCAAACGACAGTAGATCAGCCCCAGCATTTT. It is translated as CAISQTTVDQPQHF.

This clonotype has more than one count but fewer than ten. The V call is TRBV5-1, the J call TRBJ1-1; D is undetermined. Germline CDR1 reads SGHRS; CDR2 reads YFSETQ. The CDR3 length is 14 residues. The V end was cut by 4 bases, the J end by 1 base, with 11 bases between. CDR3: CASSNTGTNTEAFF. The DNA of the CDR3 is TGCGCCAGCAGCAATACGGGAACGAACACTGAAGCTTTCTTT. The full variable domain, rest sourced from reference TRBV5-1 and TRBJ1-1, is KAGVTQTPRYLIKTRGQQVTLSCSPISGHRSVSWYQQTPGQGLQFLFEYFSETQRNKGNFPGRFSGRQFSNSRSEMNVSTLELGDSALYLCASSNTGTNTEAFFGQGTRLTVV.

The J gene is TRBJ2-3, the V gene TRBV20-1, with D unclear. Trimming shortened V by 3 bases and J by 2 bases, and 9 bases separated the two germline ends. The germline V gene has CDR1 DFQATT and CDR2 SNEGSKA (reference sequence). The CDR3 has 13 amino acids. The CDR3 here is CSASGWTTDTQYF. The DNA of the CDR3 is TGCAGTGCTAGTGGCTGGACCACAGATACGCAGTATTTT.

This clonotype was found many times. The CDR3 reads CSARAGPPSPYEQYF. In DNA form, the CDR3 reads TGCAGTGCTAGAGCCGGGCCACCGTCGCCCTACGAGCAGTACTTC. The chain couples TRBV20-1 to TRBJ2-7; D uncertain. Germline assignment: CDR1 DFQATT and CDR2 SNEGSKA (reference sequence). The CDR3 covers 15 residues. Trimming removed 1 base from V and 2 bases from J, with 15 bases in between.

Only a few counts were recorded for this clonotype. The gene calls are TRBV6-4 and TRBJ2-3; perhaps D is TRBD1 or TRBD2 (5 bases each). The CDR3 spans 16 residues. CDR1 MRHNA and CDR2 SNTAGT come from the germline V gene. V was clipped by 5 bases and J by 2 bases, with 17 bases between them. This CDR3 reads CASSYRSGSPTDTQYF. The CDR3, as DNA: TGTGCCAGCAGTTATCGTTCAGGGAGTCCCACAGATACGCAGTATTTT.

This clonotype was observed a handful of times. This chain uses TRBV7-2 with TRBJ2-1; either TRBD1 or TRBD2 may fit D (5 bases each). V lost 1 base and J lost 0, with 10 bases in between. Per germline, CDR1 SGHTA and CDR2 FQGNSA. The CDR3 is 16 residues long. The CDR3 DNA sequence: TGTGCCAGCAGCTTAGATGGGGGTTACTCCTACAATGAGCAGTTCTTC. This gives the protein CASSLDGGYSYNEQFF. The variable domain in full, with the rest retrieved from reference TRBV7-2 and TRBJ2-1, is GAGVSQSPSNKVTEKGKDVELRCDPISGHTALYWYRQSLGQGLEFLIYFQGNSAPDKSGLPSDRFSAERTGGSVSTLTIQRTQQEDSAVYLCASSLDGGYSYNEQFFGPGTRLTVL.

This rearrangement joins TRBV6-2 or TRBV6-3 to TRBJ1-1, with TRBD1 as a possible D gene (6 bases). V dropped 5 bases and J dropped 1 base, with 14 bases sitting between them. Germline assignment: CDR1 MNHEY and CDR2 SVGEGT. CDR3 length equals 15 residues. As DNA, the CDR3 is TGTGCCAGCAGTCCCCACGGGGGCTCGAACACTGAAGCTTTCTTT. The encoded protein is CASSPHGGSNTEAFF.

The CDR3 DNA follows: TGTGCCAGCAGCCCACACTATGCCGGGACGAACACCGGGGAGCTGTTTTTT. It specifies CASSPHYAGTNTGELFF. J is TRBJ2-2 and V is TRBV4-2; weak D call: TRBD2 (5 bases). The CDR3 has 17 amino acids. V lost 4 bases and J 0 bases, leaving 15 bases between the germline ends. Germline V gives CDR1 LGHNA, CDR2 YNFKEQ.

This clonotype has only a few counts. This chain connects TRBV20-1 to TRBJ2-7; 11 nucleotides line up with TRBD1. From germline, CDR1 is DFQATT and CDR2 SNEGSKA (reference sequence). This CDR3 contains 14 residues. After removal of 3 bases from V and 3 bases from J, the junction contained 4 bases not matched to a gene. Here the CDR3 reads CSASFGTGGYEQYF. CDR3 sequence (DNA): TGCAGTGCTAGTTTCGGGACAGGGGGCTACGAGCAGTACTTC.

The genes are TRBV11-2 and TRBJ1-2, with D possibly being TRBD1 (5 bases). V was trimmed by 5 bases and J by 8 bases, leaving 18 bases between them. Germline V gene lookup returns CDR1 SGHAT and CDR2 FQNNGV. This CDR3 comprises 14 residues. CDR3 nucleotides: TGTGCCAGCAGCCGGCCGCCCGGGGGAGACGGCTACACCTTC. Translation: CASSRPPGGDGYTF.